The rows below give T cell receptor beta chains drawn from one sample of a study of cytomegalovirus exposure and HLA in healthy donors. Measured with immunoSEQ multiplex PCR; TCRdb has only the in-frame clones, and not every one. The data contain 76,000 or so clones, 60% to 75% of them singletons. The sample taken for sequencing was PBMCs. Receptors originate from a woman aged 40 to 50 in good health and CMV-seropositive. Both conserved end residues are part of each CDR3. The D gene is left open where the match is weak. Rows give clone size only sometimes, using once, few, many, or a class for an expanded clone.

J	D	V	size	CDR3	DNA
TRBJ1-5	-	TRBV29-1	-	CSVVLGQFFSSNQPQHF	TGCAGCGTTGTACTGGGGCAGTTCTTTTCTAGCAATCAGCCCCAGCATTTT
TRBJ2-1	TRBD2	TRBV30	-	CAWSGNSGGNEQFF	TGTGCCTGGAGTGGGAACTCGGGGGGCAATGAGCAGTTCTTC
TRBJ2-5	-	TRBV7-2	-	CASSQQGSQETQYF	TGTGCCAGCAGCCAACAGGGTTCCCAAGAGACCCAGTACTTC
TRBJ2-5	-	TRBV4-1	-	CASSQNWGELQETQYF	TGCGCCAGCAGCCAAAATTGGGGGGAACTCCAAGAGACCCAGTACTTC
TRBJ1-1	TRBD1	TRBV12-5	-	CASGLQGGAFF	TGTGCTAGTGGTTTACAGGGGGGAGCTTTCTTT
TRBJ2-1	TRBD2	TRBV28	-	CASSLRASGRAYNEQFF	TGTGCCAGCAGTTTAAGGGCTAGCGGAAGGGCCTACAATGAGCAGTTCTTC
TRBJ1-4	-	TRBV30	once	CAWQQGPREKLFF	TGTGCCTGGCAACAGGGTCCTAGAGAAAAACTGTTTTTT
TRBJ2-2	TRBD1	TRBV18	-	CASSPLGTANTGELFF	TGTGCCAGCTCACCACTGGGGACAGCGAACACCGGGGAGCTGTTTTTT
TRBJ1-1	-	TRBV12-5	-	CASGPSGGAEAFF	TGTGCTAGTGGTCCCAGCGGGGGGGCTGAAGCTTTCTTT
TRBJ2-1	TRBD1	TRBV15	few	CATSRDLGQGYNEQFF	TGTGCCACCAGCAGAGATCTCGGACAGGGTTACAATGAGCAGTTCTTC
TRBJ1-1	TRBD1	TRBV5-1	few	CASSLQGVENTEAFF	TGCGCCAGCAGCTTGCAGGGGGTGGAAAACACTGAAGCTTTCTTT
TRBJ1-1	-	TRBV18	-	CASSLLETAKNTEAFF	TGTGCCAGCTCACTCCTCGAGACAGCAAAGAACACTGAAGCTTTCTTT
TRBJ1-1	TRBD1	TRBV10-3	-	CAISDRVLGTEAFF	TGTGCCATCAGCGACAGGGTATTGGGAACTGAAGCTTTCTTT
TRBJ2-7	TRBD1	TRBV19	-	CASSIDLGQGAYYEQYF	TGTGCCAGTAGTATAGATCTGGGACAGGGGGCTTACTACGAGCAGTACTTC
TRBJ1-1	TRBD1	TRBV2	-	CASTGDRGHTEAFF	TGTGCCAGCACCGGGGACAGGGGGCACACTGAAGCTTTCTTT
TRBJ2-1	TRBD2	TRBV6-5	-	CASSPTSGNYNEQFF	TGTGCCAGCAGTCCAACTAGCGGGAACTACAATGAGCAGTTCTTC
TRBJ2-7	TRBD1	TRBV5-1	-	CASSWTGSAVEQYF	TGCGCCAGCAGCTGGACAGGGTCGGCGGTCGAGCAGTACTTC
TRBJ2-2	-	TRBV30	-	CAWSVLRGNTGELFF	TGTGCCTGGAGTGTACTACGGGGTAACACCGGGGAGCTGTTTTTT
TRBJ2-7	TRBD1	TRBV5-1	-	CASSLGRTGGYEQYF	TGCGCCAGCAGCTTGGGTAGGACAGGGGGCTACGAGCAGTACTTC